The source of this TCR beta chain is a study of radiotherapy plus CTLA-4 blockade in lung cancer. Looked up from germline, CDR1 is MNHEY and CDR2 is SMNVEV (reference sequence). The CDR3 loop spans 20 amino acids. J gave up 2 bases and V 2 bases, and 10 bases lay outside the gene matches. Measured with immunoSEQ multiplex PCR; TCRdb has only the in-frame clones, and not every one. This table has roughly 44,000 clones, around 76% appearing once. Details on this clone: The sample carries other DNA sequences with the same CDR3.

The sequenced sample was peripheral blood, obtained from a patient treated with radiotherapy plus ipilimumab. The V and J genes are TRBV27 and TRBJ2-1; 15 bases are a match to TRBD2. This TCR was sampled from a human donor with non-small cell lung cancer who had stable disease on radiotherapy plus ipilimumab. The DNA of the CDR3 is TGTGCCAGCAGTTTACAAGGACTAGCGGGGGGGCCGTTTACCTACAATGAGCAGTTCTTC. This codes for CASSLQGLAGGPFTYNEQFF.